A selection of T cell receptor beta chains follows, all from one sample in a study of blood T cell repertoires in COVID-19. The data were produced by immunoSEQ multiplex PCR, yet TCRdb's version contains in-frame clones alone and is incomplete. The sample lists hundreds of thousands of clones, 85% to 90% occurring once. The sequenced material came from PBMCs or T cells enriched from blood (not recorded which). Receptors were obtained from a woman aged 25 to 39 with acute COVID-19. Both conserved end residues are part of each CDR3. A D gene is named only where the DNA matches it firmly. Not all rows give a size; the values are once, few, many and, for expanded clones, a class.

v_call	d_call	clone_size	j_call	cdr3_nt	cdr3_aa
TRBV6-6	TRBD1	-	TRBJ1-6	TGTGCCAGCAGTTCGGGACAGGGCCGCCCTTCATCACCCCTCCACTTT	CASSSGQGRPSSPLHF
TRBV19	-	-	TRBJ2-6	TGTGCCAGTAGCGTTATCTCTGGGGCCAACGTCCTGACTTTC	CASSVISGANVLTF
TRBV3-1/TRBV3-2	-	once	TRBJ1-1	TGTGCCAGCAGTCAACAGGTGAACACTGAAGCTTTCTTT	CASSQQVNTEAFF
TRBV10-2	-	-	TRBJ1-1	TGCGCCAGCAGTGCATGGACGGGAGGAACTGAAGCTTTCTTT	CASSAWTGGTEAFF
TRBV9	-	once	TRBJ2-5	TGTGCCAGCAGCGTGCAGGGATCCGACGGGGAGACCCAGTACTTC	CASSVQGSDGETQYF
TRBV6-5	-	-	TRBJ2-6	TGTGCCAGCAGTTACTTTCAGGCGCGTGGGGCCAACGTCCTGACTTTC	CASSYFQARGANVLTF
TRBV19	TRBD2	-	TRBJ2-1	TGTGCCAGTAGTAGGGCGGGAGCGGGTGAGCAGTTCTTC	CASSRAGAGEQFF
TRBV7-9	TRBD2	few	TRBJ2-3	TGTGCCAGCAGCCCCAGGACTAGCGGGGGGCGATATTTT	CASSPRTSGGRYF
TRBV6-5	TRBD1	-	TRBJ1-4	TGTGCCAGCAGTTACGGACAGGGACCGGTTAGGGAAAAACTGTTTTTT	CASSYGQGPVREKLFF
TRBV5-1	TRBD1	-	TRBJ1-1	TGCGCCAGCAGCCCCCCGGTGGGACAGGGCACTGAAGCTTTCTTT	CASSPPVGQGTEAFF
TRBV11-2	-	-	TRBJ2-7	TGTGCCAGCAGCTCCGAAGGCGGGGAGCAGTACTTC	CASSSEGGEQYF
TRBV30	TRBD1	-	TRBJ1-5	TGTGCCTGGCGGGACAGGGAGGCTCAGCCCCAGCATTTT	CAWRDREAQPQHF
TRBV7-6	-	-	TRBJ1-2	TGTGCCAGCAGCTTAGCGGTGGGCAGACAGGGCTACACCTTC	CASSLAVGRQGYTF
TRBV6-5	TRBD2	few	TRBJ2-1	TGTGCCAGCAGTTACGCTAGCGGGGGCCTTTACAATGAGCAGTTCTTC	CASSYASGGLYNEQFF
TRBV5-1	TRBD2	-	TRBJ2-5	TGCGCCAGCAGCCCAAGCTATTCGGGACTACCATTGGAGACCCAGTACTTC	CASSPSYSGLPLETQYF
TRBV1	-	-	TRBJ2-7	TGCACCAGCAGCCAAGGGCACCCGAGGGAGCAGTACTTC	CTSSQGHPREQYF
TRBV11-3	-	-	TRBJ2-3	TGTGCCAGCAGCCTTGACAGATACGAGACAGATACGCAGTATTTT	CASSLDRYETDTQYF
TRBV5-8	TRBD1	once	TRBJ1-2	TGTGCCAGCATAAGGACAGGGAACTATGGCTACACCTTC	CASIRTGNYGYTF
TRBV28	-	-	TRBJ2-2	TGTGCCAGCGGAGCGAACACCGGGGAGCTGTTTTTT	CASGANTGELFF
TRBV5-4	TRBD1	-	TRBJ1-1	TGTGCCAGCAGCTTTGACAGGGGGCTGGGTGAAGCTTTCTTT	CASSFDRGLGEAFF
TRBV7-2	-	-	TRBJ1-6	TGTGCCAGCAGCTTGGACAGTGGGGTGGGTTCACCCCTCCACTTT	CASSLDSGVGSPLHF
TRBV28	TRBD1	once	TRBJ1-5	TGTGCCAGCAGTTTATCGCTGGACAGGGATAGCAATCAGCCCCAGCATTTT	CASSLSLDRDSNQPQHF
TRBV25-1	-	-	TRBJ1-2	TGTGCCAGCAGTGACAGGGACTATGGCTACACCTTC	CASSDRDYGYTF
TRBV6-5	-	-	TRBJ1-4	TGTGCCAGCAGAGAGAGGAGGACCCTTAATGAAAAACTGTTTTTT	CASRERRTLNEKLFF
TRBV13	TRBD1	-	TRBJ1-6	TGTGCCAGCAGCTTAGCCAGGGACAGGGCGGATTCACCCCTCCACTTT	CASSLARDRADSPLHF
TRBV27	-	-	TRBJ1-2	TGTGCCAGCAGTTTTGGGAGAAACTATGGCTACACCTTC	CASSFGRNYGYTF
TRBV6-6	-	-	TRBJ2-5	TGTGCCAGCAGCCCTGTGGGGGGAAAGGAGACCCAGTACTTC	CASSPVGGKETQYF
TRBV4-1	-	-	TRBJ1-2	TGCGCCAGCAGCCAAGACAGTGGGACAAACTTCTGGGTCTTCGGCTATGGCTACACCTTC	CASSQDSGTNFWVFGYGYTF
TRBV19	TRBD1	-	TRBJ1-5	TGTGCCAGTAGTCCTGGACAGGGCGGTCAGCCCCAGCATTTT	CASSPGQGGQPQHF